These 14 T cell receptor beta chains share one sample of origin, sequenced in a study of regulatory T cells in long-lasting Graves disease. TCR beta libraries were built with iRepertoire HTBI primers and Arm-PCR of CDR3 regions. Each CDR3 protein gets one entry after TCRdb re-called the multiplex PCR reads with MiXCR. The data contain 400,000 to 500,000 distinct CDR3 sequences, around 16% of them singletons. Described time point: newly diagnosed GD, antithyroid drugs for less than 3 months. RNA from PBMCs was the source of the TCR library. These data also featured in a second study, about T cells in Graves' hyperthyroidism and ophthalmopathy.

The material was peripheral blood mononuclear cells (PBMCs), obtained at new diagnosis, from a patient treated with antithyroid drugs. The receptors were gathered from a middle-aged woman with Graves disease.

Many counts were recorded for this clonotype. The chain recombines TRBV11-3 with TRBJ2-1, with 8 nucleotides matching TRBD2. V shed 0 bases and J 8 bases; nucleotides not matched to a gene: 9. Germline CDR1 reads SGHNT; CDR2 reads YENEEA. CDR3 length: 16 amino acids. The CDR3 spells CASSLDPGTSGYEQFF. CDR3 coding DNA: TGTGCCAGCAGCTTAGATCCAGGGACTAGTGGATATGAGCAGTTCTTC.

This clonotype was counted at least ten times. The chain carries TRBV27 and TRBJ2-3, with D unclear. This CDR3 contains 13 residues. Germline CDR1 and CDR2: MNHEY and SMNVEV (reference sequence). Trimming removed 6 bases from V and 0 bases from J, with 7 bases in between. The CDR3 nucleotides are TGTGCCAGCAGCTTAGTGAGCACAGATACGCAGTATTTT. Translation gives CASSLVSTDTQYF.

The CDR3 nucleotides are TGTGCCAGCAGCAAAACGATAAGCGGTACCTACGAGCAGTACTTC. It yields the protein CASSKTISGTYEQYF. The chain links TRBV3-1 to TRBJ2-7; tentative D call: TRBD2 (5 bases). The CDR3 sequence is 15 residues long. From germline, CDR1 is LGHDT and CDR2 YNNKEL (reference sequence). V lost 5 bases and J lost 2, with 16 bases in between.

The J gene is TRBJ2-1, the V gene TRBV7-8, with TRBD2 matching 11 bases. CDR1 and CDR2 (germline): SGHVS, FQNEAQ. The trim removed 6 bases at V and 8 bases at J, leaving 12 bases unmatched. CDR3 length: 16 amino acids. The CDR3 protein is CASRFPTSGVGDEQFF. CDR3 sequence (DNA): TGTGCCAGCAGATTTCCGACTAGCGGGGTTGGCGATGAGCAGTTCTTC.

This clonotype was counted only a few times. The chain links TRBV11-2 to TRBJ2-2, with TRBD1 matching 7 bases. Germline CDR1 SGHAT, CDR2 FQNNGV. V shed 5 bases and J 1 base; nucleotides not matched to a gene: 7. The length of the CDR3 is 16 residues. The CDR3 protein is CASSPVRGMNTGELFF. The CDR3 DNA reads TGTGCCAGCAGCCCAGTCAGGGGGATGAACACCGGGGAGCTGTTTTTT. The variable domain in full, with the rest retrieved from reference TRBV11-2 and TRBJ2-2, is EAGVAQSPRYKIIEKRQSVAFWCNPISGHATLYWYQQILGQGPKLLIQFQNNGVVDDSQLPKDRFSAERLKGVDSTLKIQPAKLEDSAVYLCASSPVRGMNTGELFFGEGSRLTVL.

The table lists this clonotype with many counts. This rearrangement joins TRBV30 to TRBJ1-2, with D tentatively TRBD1 (5 bases). This CDR3 has 13 residues. CDR1 and CDR2 from the germline V gene are GTSNPN and SVGIG (reference sequence). Between the trimmed V and J ends, which lost 2 bases and 4 bases, there was a span of 11 bases. The CDR3 DNA reads TGTGCCTGGAGTCTAGGGGTAGGCTATGGCTACACCTTC. Protein sequence: CAWSLGVGYGYTF.

The CDR3 is CAQRRNTGELFF. The CDR3 coding sequence is TGTGCCCAACGGCGGAACACCGGGGAGCTGTTTTTT. This rearrangement joins TRBV30 to TRBJ2-2; D gene uncertain. V lost 8 bases to trimming and J lost 1 base, with 8 bases between them. This CDR3 contains 12 residues. The germline gives CDR1 GTSNPN, CDR2 SVGIG (reference sequence).

This clonotype was recorded many times. The V call is TRBV5-1, the J call TRBJ2-2; D uncertain. The CDR3 is 15 residues long. V dropped 4 bases and J dropped 2 bases, with 12 bases sitting between them. Germline assignment: CDR1 SGHRS and CDR2 YFSETQ. The CDR3 DNA is TGCGCCAGCAGCCCATCAACGATTAACACCGGGGAGCTGTTTTTT. Amino acids: CASSPSTINTGELFF.

This clonotype was found a few times. The chain carries TRBV20-1 and TRBJ2-5; 7 bases map to TRBD2. The V and J ends lost 5 bases and 2 bases, in that order; junction bases with no gene match: 5. The CDR3 consists of 13 residues. Per germline, CDR1 DFQATT and CDR2 SNEGSKA (reference sequence). This chain's CDR3 is CSAFEREQETQYF. The DNA for the CDR3 is TGCAGTGCTTTCGAGCGGGAACAAGAGACCCAGTACTTC.

The chain links TRBV10-3 to TRBJ2-1, with D maybe TRBD2 (5 bases). The V gene's germline CDR1 is ENHRY and CDR2 SYGVKD. This CDR3 comprises 15 residues. V shed 0 bases and J shed 6 bases, with 12 bases lying between them. The CDR3 sequence is CAISESRRKTNEQFF. The CDR3 nucleotides are TGTGCCATCAGTGAGTCAAGGAGGAAGACCAATGAGCAGTTCTTC.

In this sample, this clonotype turned up a few times. V gene TRBV12-3 or TRBV12-4 combines with J gene TRBJ2-2, with 8 nucleotides matching TRBD1. The CDR3 runs 14 residues. Unmatched junction bases numbered 3, after V lost 5 bases and J lost 4 bases. The CDR3 DNA reads as TGTGCCAGCAGTCAGGGGGCGCGCACCGGGGAGCTGTTTTTT. Translation gives CASSQGARTGELFF.

This clonotype was detected ten times or more. The chain couples TRBV28 to TRBJ1-2, with TRBD1 identical over 8 bases. V trimming: 3 bases; J trimming: 6 bases; junction bases outside the gene matches: 6. The CDR3 covers 14 residues. The germline V gene encodes CDR1 MDHEN and CDR2 SYDVKM. This CDR3 reads CASSFFPTGDGYTF. The DNA for the CDR3 is TGTGCCAGCAGTTTTTTCCCGACAGGGGATGGCTACACCTTC.

The rearrangement links TRBV18 to TRBJ1-5, with a tentative D call TRBD1 (6 bases). V was shortened by 3 bases and J by 1 base, with 19 bases between the two germline ends. The CDR3 loop spans 18 amino acids. The germline V gene has CDR1 KGHSH and CDR2 LQKENI. The CDR3 loop is CASSPLTTGYGSNQPQHF. Here the CDR3 DNA reads TGTGCCAGCTCACCTCTAACCACAGGGTATGGGAGCAATCAGCCCCAGCATTTT.

In this sample, this clonotype turned up many times. The chain combines TRBV6-2 or TRBV6-3 with TRBJ2-3; no clear D gene. Germline-derived CDR1 and CDR2 are MNHEY and SVGEGT. This CDR3 has 13 residues. Trimming stripped 8 bases from V and 0 bases from J, with 9 bases between. The CDR3 DNA follows: TGTGCCAGCGCCAGAGACAGCACAGATACGCAGTATTTT. Its translation is CASARDSTDTQYF.